These T cell receptor beta chains were read from a single sample in a study of blood T cell repertoires in COVID-19. Libraries were prepared by immunoSEQ multiplex PCR; TCRdb keeps only in-frame clonotypes and omits some of them. The data contain approximately 150,000 clones, around 82% of them singletons. The sequenced sample consisted of peripheral blood. These TCRs come from a woman between 65 and 79 years old who had recovered from COVID-19. Both conserved end residues are part of each CDR3. A D gene is named only where the DNA matches it firmly. Clone size, where shown, is once, few, many, or a class for clones that have expanded.

d_call j_call v_call clone_size cdr3_nt cdr3_aa
NA TRBJ2-7 TRBV29-1 NA TGCAGCGTAGCTTCACCTACCTCCTACGAGCAGTACTTC CSVASPTSYEQYF
NA TRBJ1-2 TRBV5-1 NA TGCGCCAGCAGCCCCGGGGCGACAGGCAACTATGGCTACACCTTC CASSPGATGNYGYTF
NA TRBJ2-7 TRBV9 NA TGTGCCAGCAACGAAGACGGACAGCCTTACGAGCAGTACTTC CASNEDGQPYEQYF
NA TRBJ1-2 TRBV18 NA TGTGCCAGCTCACCGGGTAGACAGGATACTCTTGCTGGCTACACCTTC CASSPGRQDTLAGYTF
TRBD2 TRBJ2-7 TRBV19 once TGTGCCAGTACCGCCAGCGGGGCGACCTACGAGCAGTACTTC CASTASGATYEQYF
TRBD2 TRBJ2-1 TRBV5-1 NA TGCGCCAGCAGCGGAAAGATGACTAGCGGGAGGCGGGATGAGCAGTTCTTC CASSGKMTSGRRDEQFF
TRBD1 TRBJ2-2 TRBV6-2/TRBV6-3 NA TGTGCCAGCAGTTACCTGGGACAGGGGGCCAACACCGGGGAGCTGTTTTTT CASSYLGQGANTGELFF
NA TRBJ1-1 TRBV5-4 NA TGTGCCAGCAGACCTGCGGACGGGAGCACTGAAGCTTTCTTT CASRPADGSTEAFF
NA TRBJ2-3 TRBV4-3 NA TGCGCCAGCAGCCAACCCGGGGGGCGGACAGATACGCAGTATTTT CASSQPGGRTDTQYF
TRBD2 TRBJ2-5 TRBV5-1 NA TGCGCCAGCAGCTCGAGCGGGGGGCGCCAAGAGACCCAGTACTTC CASSSSGGRQETQYF
NA TRBJ1-5 TRBV4-1 NA TGCGCCAGCAGCCAAGAGACCAGGGTCCATCAGCCCCAGCATTTT CASSQETRVHQPQHF
NA TRBJ1-1 TRBV5-1 few TGCGCCAGCAGCTTGGTTGGGGCGAACACTGAAGCTTTCTTT CASSLVGANTEAFF
NA TRBJ1-2 TRBV14 NA TGTGCCAGCAGCCCACGCGCGCGTTATGGCTACACCTTC CASSPRARYGYTF
NA TRBJ1-2 TRBV5-1 few TGCGCCAGCAGCTTGGGGGGAGCCGGGTATGGCTACACCTTC CASSLGGAGYGYTF
NA TRBJ1-2 TRBV3-1/TRBV3-2 NA TGTGCCAGCAGCCAAGATGTCAGCGTCTCAGGCTACACCTTC CASSQDVSVSGYTF
NA TRBJ2-1 TRBV5-1 NA TGCGCCAGCAGCCCCGGACAAAGCTCCTACAATGAGCAGTTCTTC CASSPGQSSYNEQFF
NA TRBJ1-2 TRBV14 NA TGTGCCAGCAGCCAAAGCCAGGGAGGTGGCTACACCTTC CASSQSQGGGYTF
TRBD1 TRBJ1-1 TRBV19 NA TGTGCCAGTAGTAACCTGCAGGGGGCTGAAGCTTTCTTT CASSNLQGAEAFF
NA TRBJ1-3 TRBV9 NA TGTGCCAGCAGCGTCGGCAGGTACTCTGGAAACACCATATATTTT CASSVGRYSGNTIYF
NA TRBJ2-7 TRBV5-4 NA TGTGCCAGCAGCTTGGGGGTGACACCGTACGAGCAGTACTTC CASSLGVTPYEQYF
NA TRBJ2-7 TRBV2 NA TGTGCCAGCAGTCTGGGGGCGACTGGGGGCTCCTACGAGCAGTACTTC CASSLGATGGSYEQYF
NA TRBJ1-5 TRBV2 once TGTGCCAGCAGCCCCGAGTCATTGCCCCAGCATTTT CASSPESLPQHF
NA TRBJ2-2 TRBV4-1 NA TGCGCCAGCAGCCAAAGAAACCTAGCAGGCACCGGGGAGCTGTTTTTT CASSQRNLAGTGELFF
NA TRBJ2-1 TRBV3-1/TRBV3-2 NA TGTGCCAGCCAGGGGGGAGGATCCACGTACAATGAGCAGTTCTTC CASQGGGSTYNEQFF
TRBD1 TRBJ1-6 TRBV6-2/TRBV6-3 once TGTGCCAGCAGTTACCGACAGGGTGGCGGTTATAATTCACCCCTCCACTTT CASSYRQGGGYNSPLHF
TRBD2 TRBJ2-5 TRBV12-5 NA TGTGCTAGTGGTTTAGTAGCGGGGGGGCATGGGACCCAGTACTTC CASGLVAGGHGTQYF
NA TRBJ2-3 TRBV6-2/TRBV6-3 NA TGTGCCAGCACCCCCCGGGGGTGGGGCACAGATACGCAGTATTTT CASTPRGWGTDTQYF
TRBD2 TRBJ2-7 TRBV4-3 NA TGCGCCAGCAGCCCGGACCGCACGGGGGGGCAGTACTTC CASSPDRTGGQYF
NA TRBJ1-3 TRBV5-1 NA TGCGCCAGCAGCTTGGGGAGCTCTGGAAACACCATATATTTT CASSLGSSGNTIYF
NA TRBJ1-1 TRBV5-4 NA TGTGCCAGCAGCTTTGGCGGCGGAGCCATGAACACTGAAGCTTTCTTT CASSFGGGAMNTEAFF
NA TRBJ1-1 TRBV5-1 NA TGCGCCAGCAGCTTGGCCGAGAGGGACACTGAAGCTTTCTTT CASSLAERDTEAFF
NA TRBJ2-3 TRBV7-3 NA TGTGCCAGCAGCCCCCTCGGGGATACGCAGTATTTT CASSPLGDTQYF
NA TRBJ1-3 TRBV18 NA TGTGCCAGCTCACCCCAGGGGCGCGGAAACACCATATATTTT CASSPQGRGNTIYF
TRBD1 TRBJ2-5 TRBV18 NA TGTGCCAGCTCACCGGGGACAGGGGGCGAGACCCAGTACTTC CASSPGTGGETQYF
NA TRBJ2-1 TRBV18 NA TGTGCCAGCTCACCACCGTCTAGCGCCTACAATGAGCAGTTCTTC CASSPPSSAYNEQFF
TRBD2 TRBJ2-7 TRBV7-8 NA TGTGCCAGCAGCTTGGGGGGGACCTACGGTGGCGAGCAGTACTTC CASSLGGTYGGEQYF
NA TRBJ1-1 TRBV29-1 NA TGCAGCGTTGAGGGGGCGGAAGGAAGGGTTTTCTTT CSVEGAEGRVFF
TRBD2 TRBJ2-3 TRBV4-2 NA TGTGCCAGCAGCCCCCGCCTAGCGGGGGATAGCACAGATACGCAGTATTTT CASSPRLAGDSTDTQYF
TRBD1 TRBJ2-5 TRBV11-3 once TGTGCCAGCAGCTTTTCAGGGGGCGGGGAGACCCAGTACTTC CASSFSGGGETQYF
NA TRBJ1-1 TRBV7-9 NA TGTGCCAGCAGCTTAGGGCAGGCTGAAGCTTTCTTT CASSLGQAEAFF
TRBD2 TRBJ2-7 TRBV19 NA TGTGCCAGTACTACCGGGGGGGGGACACCCCCCGCGGACTTC CASTTGGGTPPADF
TRBD1 TRBJ1-2 TRBV14 NA TGTGCCAGCAGCCCCCGGACAGGGGATGGCTACACCTTC CASSPRTGDGYTF
NA TRBJ2-5 TRBV10-3 NA TGTGCCACCACTAGCCGTCAAGAGACCCAGTACTTC CATTSRQETQYF
NA TRBJ1-2 TRBV4-1 NA TGCGCCAGCAGCCAAGGGGGCACTGGTCGCGACCGCACCTTC CASSQGGTGRDRTF
TRBD2 TRBJ2-1 TRBV10-3 NA TGTGCCATCAGCGGCGGGGAGGGTCGACTAGGGGATGAGCAGTTCTTC CAISGGEGRLGDEQFF
TRBD2 TRBJ2-7 TRBV4-3 NA TGCGCCAGCAGCCAAGAAGGGACTAGCGGGAGTTGGGCCTACGAGCAGTACTTC CASSQEGTSGSWAYEQYF
NA TRBJ1-4 TRBV3-1/TRBV3-2 NA TGTGCCAGCAGCCAAGTTCCCGGACACAATGAAAAACTGTTTTTT CASSQVPGHNEKLFF
NA TRBJ2-2 TRBV19 few TGTGCCAGTAGTATACTCCCAGCGGTGAACACCGGGGAGCTGTTTTTT CASSILPAVNTGELFF
NA TRBJ2-7 TRBV6-5 once TGTGCCAGCAGTTCAACACCGGGTCGCTACGAGCAGTACTTC CASSSTPGRYEQYF
NA TRBJ1-4 TRBV7-9 NA TGTGCCAGCAGCTTAGGTCAGGGGACCACTAATGAAAAACTGTTTTTT CASSLGQGTTNEKLFF
NA TRBJ1-2 TRBV4-2 NA TGTGCCAGCAGCCTAGAAAACGGGGATGGCTACACCTTC CASSLENGDGYTF